This T cell receptor beta chain was recorded in a study of cytotoxic CD8 clonotypes in ibrutinib-treated CLL. Whole-study results and caveats: Treatment left the uncommon public clonotypes either contracted or stable in frequency.

From germline, CDR1 is KGHSH and CDR2 LQKENI. The ends were cut back, 3 bases at V and 7 bases at J, with 12 bases in the middle. The CDR3 covers 13 residues. A note on this clone: The antigen remains unidentified.

Libraries were prepared by immunoSEQ multiplex PCR; TCRdb keeps only in-frame clonotypes and omits some of them. The table records approximately 50,000 clones, 50% to 70% of them present only once. Material: PBMCs, obtained at disease progression, from a patient treated with ibrutinib. This chain joins TRBV18 and TRBJ1-2, with D uncertain. This clonotype originated in a human donor with chronic lymphocytic leukemia. The CDR3 is CASSPPERIGYTF. The CDR3 bases are TGTGCCAGCTCACCCCCAGAGAGGATTGGCTACACCTTC.